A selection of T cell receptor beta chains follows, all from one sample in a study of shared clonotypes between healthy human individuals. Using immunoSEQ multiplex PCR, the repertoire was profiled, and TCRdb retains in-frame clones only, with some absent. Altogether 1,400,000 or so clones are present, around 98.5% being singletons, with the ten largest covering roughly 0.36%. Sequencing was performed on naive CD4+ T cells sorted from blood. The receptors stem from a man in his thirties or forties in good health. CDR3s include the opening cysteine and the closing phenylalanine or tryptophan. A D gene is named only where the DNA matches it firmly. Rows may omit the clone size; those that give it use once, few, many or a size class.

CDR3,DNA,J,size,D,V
CASSPVGTGNEKLFF,TGTGCCAGCTCACCGGTAGGGACAGGAAACGAAAAACTGTTTTTT,TRBJ1-4,-,TRBD1,TRBV18
CAISESTAYEQYF,TGTGCCATCAGTGAGTCAACGGCCTACGAGCAGTACTTC,TRBJ2-7,-,-,TRBV10-3
CASSLRAARKYEQYF,TGTGCCAGCAGTTTACGCGCAGCCCGCAAATACGAGCAGTACTTC,TRBJ2-7,once,-,TRBV28
CASSVEPRGTEAFF,TGTGCCAGCAGCGTAGAACCCAGGGGAACTGAAGCTTTCTTT,TRBJ1-1,-,-,TRBV9
CASRPGGNTGELFF,TGTGCCAGCAGACCCGGGGGAAACACCGGGGAGCTGTTTTTT,TRBJ2-2,-,-,TRBV7-2
CASSDLAGVGDTQYF,TGTGCCAGCAGCGATCTAGCGGGAGTAGGAGATACGCAGTATTTT,TRBJ2-3,-,TRBD2,TRBV9
CASSVAGVGTDTQYF,TGTGCCAGCAGCGTAGCAGGGGTCGGGACAGATACGCAGTATTTT,TRBJ2-3,-,-,TRBV9
CASSQDVSPGANVLTF,TGCGCCAGCAGCCAAGATGTCAGCCCTGGGGCCAACGTCCTGACTTTC,TRBJ2-6,-,-,TRBV4-1
CASSRRSTGELFF,TGTGCCAGCAGCCGGAGATCCACCGGGGAGCTGTTTTTT,TRBJ2-2,-,-,TRBV14
CASSSQRGRSYEQYF,TGTGCCAGCAGCTCCCAACGGGGGAGGTCCTACGAGCAGTACTTC,TRBJ2-7,-,-,TRBV7-2
CAALGAGGGELFF,TGTGCTGCCCTCGGGGCTGGTGGCGGGGAGCTGTTTTTT,TRBJ2-2,-,-,TRBV10-3
CASSSPGGGPDTQYF,TGTGCCAGCAGTAGCCCAGGGGGAGGGCCGGATACGCAGTATTTT,TRBJ2-3,-,-,TRBV28
CASRPRLGTGELFF,TGTGCCAGCAGACCCAGACTTGGCACCGGGGAGCTGTTTTTT,TRBJ2-2,-,-,TRBV7-2
CASSEIGYNEQFF,TGTGCCAGCAGTGAAATCGGCTACAATGAGCAGTTCTTC,TRBJ2-1,-,-,TRBV2
CASSPRALDNEQFF,TGTGCCAGCAGCCCTCGGGCCCTAGACAATGAGCAGTTCTTC,TRBJ2-1,-,-,TRBV9
CASSEGLTEQYF,TGCGCCAGCAGTGAAGGACTCACCGAGCAGTACTTC,TRBJ2-7,-,-,TRBV10-1
CASSFEPLGGHEQYF,TGTGCCAGCAGCTTCGAACCACTCGGGGGGCACGAGCAGTACTTC,TRBJ2-7,-,-,TRBV5-6